Detailed here is one T cell receptor beta chain. This clonotype was observed at least ten times. What antigen it recognizes has not been identified. There are no base qualities to consult, and no much larger clone falls within one base. V is cut back by 6 bases and J by 7 bases, with 5 bases in the junction unmatched. CDR1 is given as SQVTM and CDR2 as ANQGSEA, both from the germline V gene. Reading from cysteine to phenylalanine, the CDR3 counts 14 amino acids. Only the CDR3 region is kept as DNA, spanning 42 bases read in frame from base 1. These data belong to a study of identical twins (dated by TCRdb to about 2016). Turning to the overall study: The study deep-sequenced TCR alpha and beta repertoires from monozygotic twins, unrelated adults of various ages and cord blood to test whether fetal clonotypes persist. To rule out contamination, the twin experiments were replicated at different times with different library preparation protocols. General findings and caveats noted by the study authors: In monozygotic twins, recombination models systematically underestimated out-of-frame TCR alpha sharing, but the models matched the sharing seen between unrelated individuals. Fewer insertions were carried by abundant cord blood beta clonotypes; a weaker similar trend was observed in young adult naive repertoires, while no such trend was observed in memory repertoires. Because the same donors could not be followed over many years, the conclusions relied on cross-sectional statistical analysis. Compared with coincidental sharing between unrelated individuals, out-of-frame TCR alpha sequences shared between twins showed an excess of sequences with low generation probability. A weaker excess of twin sharing was found in beta out-of-frame sequences because the signal-to-noise ratio was lowered by fewer shared sequences. Zero-insertion analyses could be partly confounded by invariant T cells such as MAIT and iNKT, although diverse VJ usage argued against such confounding for most clonotypes.

Every donor in the study was a healthy Caucasian. Miltenyi CD45RO+ enrichment and human naive T-cell isolation kits were used to isolate memory (CD45RO+) and naive T cells from PBMC. Receptor amplification or capture employed 5' RACE. Sequencing used an Illumina HiSeq 2000. Template switching added a universal primer binding site, and the final cDNA carried a unique molecular identifier that allowed TCR cDNA molecules to be counted accurately. First-strand cDNA for TCR alpha and beta chains was synthesized from specific primers in the conserved constant-segment region. To control for contamination, every cDNA library was double barcoded, receiving both a SMART-Mk sample barcode and Illumina barcodes. TruSeq adapter sequences along with Illumina sample barcodes were introduced in two successive PCR steps. Sequencing of the TCR alpha and beta cDNA libraries was done on the Illumina HiSeq platform using custom primers. The authors' pipeline ran thus. Raw reads were processed with MiGEC to extract unique molecular identifiers, and MiXCR was used to determine CDR3 positions. Recombination models were inferred per individual with the repgenHMM and IGoR tools using an EM algorithm. The tcR package in R was used for shared clonotype analysis, with sharing normalized by the product of cloneset sizes. Out-of-frame nonproductive sequences were analyzed to study raw recombination free of thymic and clonal selection effects. The raw public reads went through TCRdb reprocessing: fastp at Q25, MiXCR clone calling, in-frame beta chains kept. CDR3 protein sequences are deduplicated, and each keeps its most common genes and DNA. TCRdb's processing, not the study's, gives the V and J calls here. This sample holds a few hundred thousand distinct CDR3 sequences; under 12% were observed only once. The ten largest make up more than 8.5% of the sample.

Sequenced material: memory T cells sorted from blood. The sample's cell subset or site label is to be understood as: CD45RO+ enriched T cells. The TCR sequence derives from a man aged 50 to 60 in good health. The chain uses TRBV29-1 and TRBJ2-4, with TRBD2 matching 14 junction bases. Here the CDR3 is given as CSVVTSGRANIQYF. The nucleotide sequence reads as follows: TGCAGCGTAGTGACTAGCGGGAGGGCGAACATTCAGTACTTC.